What follows is one T cell receptor beta chain and its context. Its target is unknown. Sequencing was performed with immunoSEQ multiplex PCR; in TCRdb, only in-frame clones are kept and a portion is missing. The sample comprises about 19,000 clones, 85% of which are singletons, and approximately 6.3% rests with the top ten. The study pulled out CD4+ and CD8+ cells with positive magnetic bead selection and then checked their purity by flow cytometry. This sample is part of a study of somatic mutations in cytotoxic T cells in rheumatoid arthritis. Regarding the study as a whole: The CD8+ clonality of rheumatoid arthritis patients increased with age, whereas that of healthy controls did not.

The specimen sequenced was CD8+ T cells sorted from blood. This TCR came from a woman aged 40-49 years with rheumatoid arthritis.

CDR3 region: CASSPISFTGFTDTQYF. CDR3 nucleotides: TGCGCCAGCAGCCCCATTTCTTTCACCGGGTTCACAGATACGCAGTATTTT. The chain has TRBV4-1 and TRBJ2-3; D unclear. Trimming shortened V by 4 bases and J by 2 bases, and 19 bases separated the two germline ends. Germline values: CDR1 MGHRA, CDR2 YSYEKL. The CDR3 runs to 17 residues.